This T cell receptor beta chain derives from a study of blood T cells in healthy people across ages. This CDR3 region has 11 residues. Germline CDR1 and CDR2: SQVTM and ANQGSEA. Sample-barcoded 5' priming and a J-beta primer mix drove a second PCR of about 6 to 12 cycles. TCRdb used MiXCR to reprocess the 5' RACE reads, holding one entry per CDR3 protein. The table includes approximately 800,000 distinct CDR3 sequences, about 25% detected once. This sample also belongs to another study, concerning T cells of mothers and their children.

The V gene is TRBV29-1, the J gene TRBJ2-5; D ambiguous. The DNA matches TRBJ2-1 better at its end, which makes the J call doubtful. The receptor was isolated from a boy between 10 and 17 years old in good health. The sample comprised blood. The CDR3 is CSVASSPGQFF. The CDR3 nucleotides read TGCAGCGTTGCTAGTTCCCCGGGGCAGTTCTTC.